The 20 T cell receptor beta chains in this list originate from one sample, sequenced in a study of Graves' ophthalmopathy and Graves' hyperthyroidism. Amplification targeted the TCR beta CDR3 regions, with RNA transcripts as the source material. Second-round multiplex PCR came after a first-round RT-PCR that employed HTBI primers. TCRdb passed the multiplex PCR reads through MiXCR, listing each CDR3 protein once. The repertoire holds about 480,000 distinct CDR3 sequences, with roughly an eighth as singletons. Sequencing was performed on blood. These receptors all stem from a woman under 40 with Graves' ophthalmopathy.

The chain carries TRBV4-1 and TRBJ1-1, with 9 positions matching TRBD1. CDR3 length: 16 amino acids. CDR1 is MGHRA, CDR2 YSYEKL, per germline. With 4 bases clipped from V and 1 base from J, the junction kept 7 bases outside the gene matches. The CDR3 sequence is CASSRLQGAGNTEAFF. CDR3 bases: TGCGCCAGCAGCCGTCTACAGGGGGCGGGGAACACTGAAGCTTTCTTT.

This clonotype was counted only a few times. A junction end diverges from the germline sequence, so it may reflect a read error. V and J are TRBV30 and TRBJ2-2, with D possibly being TRBD2 (6 bases). Germline V lookup: CDR1 GTSNPN, CDR2 SVGIG (reference sequence). The CDR3 length is 14 residues. The CDR3 DNA reads TGTGCTTGGAAAGCGGGCGTAAACACCGGGGAGCTGTTTTTT. Translated: CAWKAGVNTGELFF.

In this sample, this clonotype turned up many times. This chain connects TRBV11-2 to TRBJ2-7; possible D gene TRBD1, 6 bases. The CDR3 length is 15 residues. Trimming took off 2 bases at V and 3 bases at J, with 14 bases between the two ends. The germline gives CDR1 SGHAT, CDR2 FQNNGV. For the CDR3, the DNA is TGTGCCAGCAGCTTAAGTGACGGACAGAGCTACGAGCAGTACTTC. It codes for CASSLSDGQSYEQYF.

In its sample, this clonotype was seen many times. This rearrangement joins TRBV28 to TRBJ1-6; the D gene is possibly TRBD1 (6 bases). The germline CDR1 and CDR2 sequences are MDHEN and SYDVKM. The CDR3 consists of 13 residues. The V end was cut by 6 bases, the J end by 10 bases, with 13 bases between. CDR3 nucleotides: TGTGCCAGCAGCTACAGGGAGGACTCACCCCTCCACTTT. Amino acids: CASSYREDSPLHF.

This clonotype was seen ten or more times. This chain connects TRBV15 to TRBJ2-7, with 8 bases matching TRBD1. CDR3 length: 15 residues. The trim removed 1 base at V and 3 bases at J, leaving 5 bases unmatched. Germline V lookup: CDR1 LNHNV, CDR2 YYDKDF (reference sequence). CDR3: CATSRAGDRGYEQYF. As DNA, the CDR3 is TGTGCCACCAGCAGAGCCGGAGACAGGGGCTACGAGCAGTACTTC.

J is TRBJ1-2 and V is TRBV4-3; 9 bases align to TRBD1. The CDR3 loop spans 16 amino acids. V shed 0 bases, J shed 5 bases, and the junction held 7 bases outside the gene matches. Germline CDR1 LGHNA, CDR2 YSLEER. The CDR3 nucleotides are TGCGCCAGCAGCCAAGATACAGGGGGCGTCCGATATGGCTACACCTTC. Its protein is CASSQDTGGVRYGYTF.

This clonotype was counted ten times or more. The chain is built from TRBV7-2 and TRBJ2-7, with 7 bases identical to TRBD2. Germline V lookup: CDR1 SGHTA, CDR2 FQGNSA. The CDR3 is 17 residues long. The V gene end was trimmed by 1 base and the J gene end by 6 bases; junction bases not matched to a gene: 15. The CDR3 loop reads CASSLVVTSLRPSEQYF. In DNA, the CDR3 is TGTGCCAGCAGCTTAGTCGTGACTAGCCTTCGCCCATCCGAGCAGTACTTC.

This clonotype was counted many times. The chain recombines TRBV12-3 or TRBV12-4 with TRBJ1-6, with D unclear. The CDR3 totals 15 residues. Trimming took off 8 bases at V and 5 bases at J, with 16 bases between the two ends. The CDR3 is CASRPGGTDNSPLHF. The CDR3 coding sequence is TGTGCCAGCCGCCCCGGCGGAACTGATAATTCACCCCTCCACTTT.

This clonotype was counted many times. This chain's CDR3 is CSVEGGGANEQFF. The CDR3 region has the DNA TGCAGCGTTGAAGGCGGGGGGGCCAATGAGCAGTTCTTC. The J gene is TRBJ2-1, the V gene TRBV29-1; TRBD2 agrees at 9 bases. The CDR3 runs to 13 residues. Germline-derived CDR1 and CDR2 are SQVTM and ANQGSEA. V gave up 1 base and J gave up 6 bases; unmatched junction bases: 1.

The gene calls are TRBV30 and TRBJ1-1, with D unclear. The CDR3 loop spans 13 amino acids. V was clipped by 0 bases and J by 1 base, with 6 bases between them. Germline V gene sequence: CDR1 GTSNPN, CDR2 SVGIG (reference sequence). As DNA, the CDR3 is TGTGCCTGGAGTGTAAACAGGAACACTGAAGCTTTCTTT. Translated, it gives CAWSVNRNTEAFF.

This clonotype has ten or more counts. The chain has TRBV9 and TRBJ2-5; D is uncertain. Trimming removed 0 bases from V and 3 bases from J, with 12 bases in between. This CDR3 is built from 15 residues. The V gene's germline CDR1 is SGDLS and CDR2 YYNGEE. The CDR3 loop reads CASSVVGLPEETQYF. DNA for the CDR3: TGTGCCAGCAGCGTAGTGGGTCTTCCCGAAGAGACCCAGTACTTC.

This clonotype was counted at least ten times. The CDR3: CASSPTGTQYF. CDR3 in DNA: TGTGCCAGCAGCCCGACCGGGACCCAGTACTTC. The gene calls are TRBV7-9 and TRBJ2-5; D is unclear. V was pared by 5 bases and J by 7 bases, with 8 bases between. Germline assignment: CDR1 SEHNR and CDR2 FQNEAQ (reference sequence). The CDR3 covers 11 residues.

The sample holds many counts of this clonotype. The genes are TRBV12-5 and TRBJ1-1, with D unclear. V was cut by 2 bases and J by 1 base, with 5 bases left in between. CDR1 is LGHNT and CDR2 is FRNRAP in the germline V gene. This CDR3 is built from 13 residues. CDR3 sequence: CASGLWWNTEAFF. The CDR3 region has the DNA TGTGCTAGTGGTTTGTGGTGGAACACTGAAGCTTTCTTT.

There are many counts of this clonotype. This sequence joins TRBV12-3 or TRBV12-4 and TRBJ1-5, with TRBD1 identical over 7 bases. Trimming removed 6 bases from V and 6 bases from J; junction bases left unmatched: 8. This CDR3 is 14 amino acids long. The CDR3 DNA reads TGTGCCAGCAGCTTCACAGGGGTTGGTCAGCCCCAGCATTTT. Protein: CASSFTGVGQPQHF.

This clonotype occurred many times. The chain has TRBV7-2 and TRBJ2-6, with D unclear. The CDR3 has 13 amino acids. The ends were cut back, 2 bases at V and 4 bases at J, with 3 bases in the middle. CDR1 is SGHTA and CDR2 is FQGNSA in the germline V gene. This chain's CDR3 is CASSLRGANVLTF. CDR3 nucleotides: TGTGCCAGCAGCTTAAGGGGGGCCAACGTCCTGACTTTC.

This clonotype has ten or more counts. V and J are TRBV9 and TRBJ1-1; the D is unclear. The CDR3 covers 15 residues. Per the germline V gene, CDR1 is SGDLS and CDR2 is YYNGEE. V was cut by 0 bases and J by 5 bases, with 14 bases left in between. CDR3 region: CASSVGGGKGTEAFF. The CDR3 coding sequence is TGTGCCAGCAGCGTAGGCGGAGGGAAGGGTACTGAAGCTTTCTTT.

At least ten counts were recorded for this clonotype. V is TRBV12-3 or TRBV12-4 and J is TRBJ2-5; D is perhaps TRBD2 (5 bases). The CDR3 covers 14 residues. V was clipped by 1 base and J by 5 bases, with 11 bases between them. As DNA, the CDR3 is TGTGCCAGCAGTTTAGTCCTGGAGGTGGAGACCCAGTACTTC. Its translation is CASSLVLEVETQYF.

This chain uses TRBV3-1 with TRBJ2-2; 8 bases fit TRBD1. Losses at the gene ends were 6 bases for V and 3 bases for J; bases not matched to a gene: 6. The CDR3 is 15 residues long. Germline CDR1 reads LGHDT; CDR2 reads YNNKEL (reference sequence). The CDR3 DNA reads TGTGCCAGCAGATTCCAGGGGGCGGACACCGGGGAGCTGTTTTTT. Translation: CASRFQGADTGELFF.

Only a few counts were recorded for this clonotype. This chain connects TRBV30 to TRBJ2-6; 7 bases map to TRBD2. The CDR3 loop spans 13 amino acids. The germline V gene has CDR1 GTSNPN and CDR2 SVGIG (reference sequence). Trimming at V came to 8 bases and at J to 0 bases, leaving 1 base not matched to a gene. The CDR3 sequence: CARDYSGANVLTF. The CDR3 nucleotides read TGTGCCAGGGACTACTCTGGGGCCAACGTCCTGACTTTC.

This clonotype has at least ten counts. A much larger clone sits a single nucleotide away, making a read error possible. The gene calls are TRBV10-3 and TRBJ1-2; 7 bases are a match to TRBD1. Germline V gene sequence: CDR1 ENHRY, CDR2 SYGVKD. V was pared by 0 bases and J by 7 bases, with 5 bases of the junction left unmatched. CDR3 size: 14 residues. CDR3 DNA sequence: TGTGCCATCAGTGAGTCAGGGACAGCTTGTGGCTACACCTTC. Its protein product is CAISESGTACGYTF.